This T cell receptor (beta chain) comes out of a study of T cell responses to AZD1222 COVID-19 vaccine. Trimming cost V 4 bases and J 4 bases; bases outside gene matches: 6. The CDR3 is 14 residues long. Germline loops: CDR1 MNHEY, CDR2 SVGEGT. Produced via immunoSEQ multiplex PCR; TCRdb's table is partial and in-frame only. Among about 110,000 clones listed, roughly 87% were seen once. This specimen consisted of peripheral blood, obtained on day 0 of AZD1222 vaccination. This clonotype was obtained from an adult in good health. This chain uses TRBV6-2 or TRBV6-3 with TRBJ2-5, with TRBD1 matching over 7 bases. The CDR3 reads CASSSRGRGETQYF. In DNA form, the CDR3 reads TGTGCCAGCAGTTCGAGGGGGCGCGGAGAGACCCAGTACTTC.